What follows are 22 T cell receptor beta chains derived from one specimen sequenced in a study of blood T cell repertoires in COVID-19. Some clones are missing from TCRdb's copy, which holds only in-frame ones; the method was immunoSEQ multiplex PCR. The sample records more than 9,500 clones, approximately 88% being singletons. The sequenced material came from peripheral blood. These TCRs come from a woman aged 55 to 70 with active COVID-19.

The chain is built from TRBV3-1 (or the pseudogene TRBV3-2) and TRBJ2-5; 9 bases are a match to TRBD2. The CDR3 spans 15 residues. With V trimmed by 3 bases and J by 7 bases, 9 bases remained unmatched. Germline loops: CDR1 LGHDT, CDR2 YNNKEL (reference sequence). This CDR3 reads CASSHSAGGLGTQYF. CDR3 DNA: TGTGCCAGCAGCCATTCGGCGGGGGGGCTTGGGACCCAGTACTTC.

This clone turned up a few times. The genes are TRBV5-1 and TRBJ2-2, with a weak D call TRBD1 (6 bases). Trimming cost V 2 bases and J 2 bases, with 10 bases left between them. Germline V gene sequence: CDR1 SGHRS, CDR2 YFSETQ. The CDR3 covers 15 residues. CDR3 sequence: CASSLAGVNTGELFF. The CDR3, as DNA: TGCGCCAGCAGCTTAGCAGGGGTAAACACCGGGGAGCTGTTTTTT.

The chain has TRBV4-1 and TRBJ2-1, with D possibly being TRBD2 (6 bases). This CDR3 contains 16 residues. V lost 1 base to trimming and J lost 4 bases, with 14 bases between them. In germline, CDR1 is MGHRA, CDR2 YSYEKL. CDR3 bases: TGCGCCAGCAGCCAAGTTCGACTAGAGGCATACAATGAGCAGTTCTTC. It translates to CASSQVRLEAYNEQFF.

The V gene is TRBV4-2, the J gene TRBJ1-5; D call uncertain. The CDR3 has 14 amino acids. The V end lost 0 bases, the J end lost 7 bases, and 10 bases lay between the germline ends. CDR1 is LGHNA, CDR2 YNFKEQ, per germline. This chain's CDR3 is CASSQDAREQPQHF. The CDR3 coding sequence is TGTGCCAGCAGCCAAGATGCGCGAGAGCAGCCCCAGCATTTT.

This clone appeared a few times. The V gene is TRBV27, the J gene TRBJ1-6; D call uncertain. V lost 6 bases to trimming and J lost 8 bases, with 20 bases between them. Germline V gene lookup returns CDR1 MNHEY and CDR2 SMNVEV (reference sequence). The CDR3 spans 16 residues. The CDR3 reads CASSSVRWLLDSPLHF. The CDR3 DNA follows: TGTGCCAGCAGCTCCGTTCGGTGGTTGCTGGATTCACCCCTCCACTTT.

This sequence joins TRBV6-5 and TRBJ2-1; D is unresolved. CDR1 is MNHEY, CDR2 SVGAGI, per germline. Trimming pared 0 bases from V and 4 bases from J, leaving 7 bases between. The CDR3 spans 14 residues. The CDR3 region is CASSYSGRYNEQFF. CDR3 in DNA: TGTGCCAGCAGTTACTCGGGCCGTTACAATGAGCAGTTCTTC.

The rearrangement links TRBV11-3 to TRBJ2-2; D perhaps matches TRBD2 (5 bases). The CDR3 consists of 15 residues. Germline V gene lookup returns CDR1 SGHNT and CDR2 YENEEA. V lost 4 bases and J 2 bases, leaving 11 bases between the germline ends. CDR3: CASSSREVNTGELFF. The CDR3 bases are TGTGCCAGCAGCTCCCGGGAAGTTAACACCGGGGAGCTGTTTTTT. The full variable domain, rest sourced from reference TRBV11-3 and TRBJ2-2, is EAGVVQSPRYKIIEKKQPVAFWCNPISGHNTLYWYLQNLGQGPELLIRYENEEAVDDSQLPKDRFSAERLKGVDSTLKIQPAELGDSAVYLCASSSREVNTGELFFGEGSRLTVL.

The gene calls are TRBV24-1 and TRBJ2-2, with D possibly being TRBD1 (5 bases). Germline V CDR1 and CDR2: KGHDR, SFDVKD. This CDR3 spans 15 amino acids. The V end was cut by 2 bases, the J end by 7 bases, with 13 bases between. The CDR3 sequence is CATSDWGREHGELFF. For the CDR3, the DNA is TGTGCCACCAGTGATTGGGGCAGGGAACACGGGGAGCTGTTTTTT.

The table lists this clone with a count of one. J is TRBJ2-2 and V is TRBV6-5, with 8 bases matching TRBD2. The CDR3 length is 15 residues. The junction had 9 bases not matched to a gene; V was cut back by 6 bases and J by 6 bases. From germline, CDR1 is MNHEY and CDR2 SVGAGI. This CDR3 is CASRSGTRAAGELFF. CDR3 bases: TGTGCCAGCAGGTCCGGGACTAGGGCCGCCGGGGAGCTGTTTTTT.

This CDR3 reads CASSRNSGGITDTQYF. The DNA for the CDR3 is TGTGCCAGCAGCCGAAATAGCGGGGGCATCACAGATACGCAGTATTTT. The rearrangement joins TRBV7-3 to TRBJ2-3, with 9 bases that match TRBD2. This CDR3 comprises 16 residues. V shed 5 bases and J 2 bases; nucleotides not matched to a gene: 8. The germline gives CDR1 SGHTA, CDR2 FQGTGA.

This clone was counted a single time. The V call is TRBV27, the J call TRBJ1-3; no firm D call. Germline V gene lookup returns CDR1 MNHEY and CDR2 SMNVEV (reference sequence). Trimming cost V 9 bases and J 6 bases, with 9 bases left between them. This CDR3 is 11 amino acids long. CDR3 amino acids: CASRDLNTIYF. The CDR3 DNA reads as TGTGCCAGTCGGGATCTAAACACCATATATTTT.

The rearrangement uses TRBV5-1 and TRBJ1-4; 7 bases map to TRBD1. This CDR3 has 15 residues. The V and J ends lost 5 bases and 4 bases, in that order; junction bases with no gene match: 8. Germline loops: CDR1 SGHRS, CDR2 YFSETQ. The CDR3 here is CASRQTGVFNEKLFF. The CDR3 DNA reads as TGCGCCAGCAGGCAAACAGGGGTCTTTAATGAAAAACTGTTTTTT.

V and J are TRBV13 and TRBJ2-7, with 7 bases that match TRBD2. The V gene's germline CDR1 is PRHDT and CDR2 FYEKMQ (reference sequence). With 11 bases clipped from V and 6 bases from J, the junction kept 16 bases outside the gene matches. CDR3 length: 14 amino acids. The CDR3 nucleotides are TGTGCCGGAATTTGGGGGGGTAAAGCTTTCGAGCAGTACGTC. This encodes CAGIWGGKAFEQYV.

This clone is labeled large. The chain recombines TRBV7-9 with TRBJ1-2; D gene ambiguous. There are 12 residues in the CDR3. The germline V gene encodes CDR1 SEHNR and CDR2 FQNEAQ (reference sequence). The germline V and J ends were trimmed by 5 bases and 8 bases, with 12 bases remaining between them. The CDR3 here is CASSPQSRGYTF. Here the CDR3 DNA reads TGTGCCAGCAGCCCCCAAAGTCGGGGCTACACCTTC. Full variable domain (remainder filled in from reference TRBV7-9 and TRBJ1-2): DTGVSQNPRHKITKRGQNVTFRCDPISEHNRLYWYRQTLGQGPEFLTYFQNEAQLEKSRLLSDRFSAERPKGSFSTLEIQRTEQGDSAMYLCASSPQSRGYTFGSGTRLTVV.

The table lists this clone with a count of one. The chain uses TRBV19 and TRBJ2-6; 8 bases line up with TRBD1. After removal of 9 bases from V and 2 bases from J, the junction contained 15 bases not matched to a gene. The CDR3 is 18 amino acids. In germline, CDR1 is LNHDA, CDR2 SQIVND (reference sequence). The CDR3: CASLMRGQAAPGANVLTF. The DNA of the CDR3 is TGTGCCAGCCTTATGCGGGGACAGGCCGCCCCTGGGGCCAACGTCCTGACTTTC. The full variable domain, its missing parts supplied by reference TRBV19 and TRBJ2-6, is DGGITQSPKYLFRKEGQNVTLSCEQNLNHDAMYWYRQDPGQGLRLIYYSQIVNDFQKGDIAEGYSVSREKKESFPLTVTSAQKNPTAFYLCASLMRGQAAPGANVLTFGAGSRLTVL.

The rearrangement links TRBV6-4 to TRBJ1-6, with 9 bases aligning to TRBD1. The V segment lost 2 bases and the J segment 10 bases; nucleotides outside the gene matches: 6. The CDR3 contains 15 residues. CDR1 and CDR2 from the germline V gene are MRHNA and SNTAGT. The CDR3 spells CASSDLGQGKSPLHF. The CDR3, as DNA: TGTGCCAGCAGTGACCTCGGACAGGGGAAATCACCCCTCCACTTT.

V usage is TRBV9 and J usage is TRBJ1-3; 9 nucleotides align to TRBD1. Looked up from germline, CDR1 is SGDLS and CDR2 is YYNGEE. The V segment lost 5 bases and the J segment 2 bases; nucleotides outside the gene matches: 5. The CDR3 totals 15 residues. In DNA, the CDR3 is TGTGCCAGCAGAGGCACAGGGGGCGCTGGAAACACCATATATTTT. It translates to CASRGTGGAGNTIYF.

This clone was picked up a small number of times. The gene calls are TRBV6-5 and TRBJ2-3; D possibly corresponds to TRBD1 (6 bases). Trimming left V 6 bases short and J 6 bases short, with 19 bases between. The CDR3 sequence is 15 residues long. Per the germline V gene, CDR1 is MNHEY and CDR2 is SVGAGI. CDR3 DNA sequence: TGTGCCAGCAGCACCGGGATAAGGGGGTTGGATACGCAGTATTTT. It is translated as CASSTGIRGLDTQYF.

The chain couples TRBV15 to TRBJ1-5; 9 positions agree with TRBD1. There are 16 residues in the CDR3. Germline V gives CDR1 LNHNV, CDR2 YYDKDF (reference sequence). Germline trimming cut 5 bases from V and 2 bases from J; bases unmatched to any gene: 7. The CDR3 sequence is CATSPHRGHGNQPQHF. CDR3 nucleotides: TGTGCCACCAGCCCCCACAGGGGGCACGGCAATCAGCCCCAGCATTTT.

This chain joins TRBV30 and TRBJ1-6, with D perhaps TRBD1 (5 bases). CDR1 and CDR2 (germline): GTSNPN, SVGIG (reference sequence). The V end was cut by 3 bases, the J end by 8 bases, with 14 bases between. This CDR3 has 14 amino acids. As DNA, the CDR3 is TGTGCCTGGAGCCACCCCGACAGAGATTCACCCCTCCACTTT. Translation: CAWSHPDRDSPLHF.

This chain joins TRBV15 and TRBJ2-4, with 12 bases identical to TRBD1. This CDR3 is built from 16 residues. The germline gives CDR1 LNHNV, CDR2 YYDKDF (reference sequence). V shed 4 bases, J shed 6 bases, and the junction held 7 bases outside the gene matches. For the CDR3, the DNA is TGTGCCACCAGCAACCGGGACAGGGGGCCGAGAAACATTCAGTACTTC. This encodes CATSNRDRGPRNIQYF.

CDR3 protein: CASSLVTGDSYEQYF. CDR3 coding DNA: TGTGCCAGCAGCTTAGTAACGGGAGACTCCTACGAGCAGTACTTC. J is TRBJ2-7 and V is TRBV11-2; TRBD2 might be the D (6 bases). Germline V gene data show CDR1 as SGHAT and CDR2 as FQNNGV. V lost 1 base to trimming and J lost 0 bases, with 10 bases between them. CDR3 length: 15 residues.